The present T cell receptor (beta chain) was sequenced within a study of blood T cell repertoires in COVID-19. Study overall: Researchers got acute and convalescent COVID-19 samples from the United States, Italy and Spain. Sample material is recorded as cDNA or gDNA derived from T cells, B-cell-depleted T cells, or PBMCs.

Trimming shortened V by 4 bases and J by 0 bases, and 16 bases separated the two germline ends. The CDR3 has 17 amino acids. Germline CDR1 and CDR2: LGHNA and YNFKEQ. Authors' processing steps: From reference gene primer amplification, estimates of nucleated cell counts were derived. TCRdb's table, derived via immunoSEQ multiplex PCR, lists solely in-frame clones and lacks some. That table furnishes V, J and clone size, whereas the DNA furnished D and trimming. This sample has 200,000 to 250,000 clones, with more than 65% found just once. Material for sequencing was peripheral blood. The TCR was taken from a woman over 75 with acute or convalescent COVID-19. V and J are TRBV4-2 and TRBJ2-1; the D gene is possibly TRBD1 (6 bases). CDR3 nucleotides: TGTGCCAGCAGCCTCGGAAGTACAGGGATCTCCTACAATGAGCAGTTCTTC. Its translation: CASSLGSTGISYNEQFF.